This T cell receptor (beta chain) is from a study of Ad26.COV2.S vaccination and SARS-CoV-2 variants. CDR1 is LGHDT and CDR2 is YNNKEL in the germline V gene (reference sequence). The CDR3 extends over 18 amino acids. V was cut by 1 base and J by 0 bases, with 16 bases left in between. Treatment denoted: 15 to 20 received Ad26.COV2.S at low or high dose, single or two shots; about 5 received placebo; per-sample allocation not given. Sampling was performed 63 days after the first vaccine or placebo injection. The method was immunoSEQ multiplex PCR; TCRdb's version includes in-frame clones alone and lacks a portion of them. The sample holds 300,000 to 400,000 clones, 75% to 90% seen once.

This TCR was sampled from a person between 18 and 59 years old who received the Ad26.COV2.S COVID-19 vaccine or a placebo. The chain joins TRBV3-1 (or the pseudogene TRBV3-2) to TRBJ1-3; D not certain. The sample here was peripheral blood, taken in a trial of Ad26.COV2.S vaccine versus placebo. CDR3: CASSQGRVGGNSGNTIYF. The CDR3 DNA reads TGTGCCAGCAGCCAAGGGCGGGTGGGCGGAAACTCTGGAAACACCATATATTTT.